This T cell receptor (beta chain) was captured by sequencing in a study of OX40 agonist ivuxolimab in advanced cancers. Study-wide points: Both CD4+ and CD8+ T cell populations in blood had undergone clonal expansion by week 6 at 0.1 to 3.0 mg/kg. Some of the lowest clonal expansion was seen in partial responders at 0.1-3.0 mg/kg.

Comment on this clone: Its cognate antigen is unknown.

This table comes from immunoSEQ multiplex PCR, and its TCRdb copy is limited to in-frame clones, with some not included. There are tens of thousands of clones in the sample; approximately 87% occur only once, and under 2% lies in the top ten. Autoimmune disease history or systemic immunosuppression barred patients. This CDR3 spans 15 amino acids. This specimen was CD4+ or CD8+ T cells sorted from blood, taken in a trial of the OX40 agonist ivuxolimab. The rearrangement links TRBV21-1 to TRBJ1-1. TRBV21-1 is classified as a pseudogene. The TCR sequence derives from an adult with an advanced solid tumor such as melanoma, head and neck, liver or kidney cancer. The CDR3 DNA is TGTGCCAGCAGCCCGTCCGGGACGGCGAACACTGAAGCTTTCTTT. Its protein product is CASSPSGTANTEAFF.